This T cell receptor (beta chain) was recovered during a study of T cell responses to AZD1222 COVID-19 vaccine. Study-level background: The study pooled second doses at about 4 or about 12 weeks. Study-wide results and caveats: The number of AZD1222 recipients seropositive at baseline was only five to seven. Most donors were white British and more were female, and clonal diversity was possibly underestimated.

Repertoires were generated with immunoSEQ multiplex PCR, while TCRdb's copy carries only in-frame clones and drops some. The repertoire consists of approximately 100,000 clones, with around nine tenths occurring once and the leading ten covering roughly 12%. The CDR3 has 16 residues. Germline lookup yields CDR1 SGHTA and CDR2 FQGNSA. V lost 5 bases, J lost 4 bases, and 17 bases lay in between. The sample holds one count of this clone. Its specificity is not known. This sequence originates from an adult in good health. The J gene is TRBJ1-4, the V gene TRBV7-2; no clear D. Material: peripheral blood, obtained on day 0 of AZD1222 vaccination. The CDR3 coding sequence is TGTGCCAGCAGCCGCGGCGGCTTGGAGTATAATGAAAAACTGTTTTTT. Amino acid sequence: CASSRGGLEYNEKLFF. Together with reference TRBV7-2 and TRBJ1-4, the CDR3 gives the full variable domain: GAGVSQSPSNKVTEKGKDVELRCDPISGHTALYWYRQSLGQGLEFLIYFQGNSAPDKSGLPSDRFSAERTGGSVSTLTIQRTQQEDSAVYLCASSRGGLEYNEKLFFGSGTQLSVL.